This T cell receptor (beta chain) is from a study of T cell changes during pregnancy in multiple sclerosis. Clones were sequenced by immunoSEQ multiplex PCR, and TCRdb holds only the in-frame ones, with some missing. The sample includes around 80,000 clones, approximately 93% seen only once; the top ten take more than 0.95%. Only one count was recorded for this clone. V was pared by 5 bases and J by 2 bases, with 10 bases of the junction left unmatched. The CDR3 has 17 residues. CDR1 PRHDT and CDR2 FYEKMQ come from the germline V gene (reference sequence). V gene TRBV13 combines with J gene TRBJ2-5; 11 bases fit TRBD2. The clonotype originates from a female donor in good health, enrolled as a control in a pregnancy study. Here the sequenced sample was peripheral blood, taken in the second trimester of pregnancy. The DNA for the CDR3 is TGTGCCAGCAGCACTCCGGGACTAGCGGACACACAAGAGACCCAGTACTTC. Its translation is CASSTPGLADTQETQYF.